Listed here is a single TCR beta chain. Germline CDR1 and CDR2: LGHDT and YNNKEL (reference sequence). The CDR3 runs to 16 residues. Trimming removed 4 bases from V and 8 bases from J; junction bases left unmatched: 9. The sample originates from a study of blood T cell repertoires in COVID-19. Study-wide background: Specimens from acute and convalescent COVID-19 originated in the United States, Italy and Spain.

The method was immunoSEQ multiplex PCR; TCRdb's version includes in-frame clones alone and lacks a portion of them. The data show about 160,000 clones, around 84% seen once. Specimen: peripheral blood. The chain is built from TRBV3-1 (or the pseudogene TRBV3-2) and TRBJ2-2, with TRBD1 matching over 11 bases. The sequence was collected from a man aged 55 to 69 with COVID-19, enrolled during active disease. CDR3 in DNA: TGTGCCAGCAGCCCGCCCGGACAGGGGGCGTGGGGGGAGCTGTTTTTT. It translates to CASSPPGQGAWGELFF.